This T cell receptor (beta chain) was observed in a study of shared clonotypes between healthy human individuals. This CDR3 has 16 amino acids. Germline values: CDR1 SGHNT, CDR2 YYREEE (reference sequence). V was trimmed by 1 base and J by 4 bases, leaving 15 bases between them. Authors' processing steps: Filtering differed, since immunoSEQ gave only junction sequences and no quality scores. Measured with immunoSEQ multiplex PCR; TCRdb has only the in-frame clones, and not every one. Clone size and V and J calls were adopted from that table, with D and trimming inferred from the DNA. The sample has 2,500,000 or so clones, around nine tenths seen once. Findings of the study overall: Sequencing depth was expected to affect clonotype sharing among donors.

This clone was found once. Its specificity is not known. This receptor was taken from a man aged 18-30 years in good health. The chain has TRBV5-4 and TRBJ2-1; D gene ambiguous. The specimen sequenced was naive CD4+ T cells sorted from blood. The subset was: CD45RA+ positively selected. CDR3 sequence (DNA): TGTGCCAGCAGCTTGACCACCAAAGGAGTTTACAATGAGCAGTTCTTC. Its translation is CASSLTTKGVYNEQFF.